This TCR beta chain was identified in a study of immune characterization of retroperitoneal liposarcoma. The CDR3 extends over 13 amino acids. Between the trimmed V and J ends, which lost 6 bases and 7 bases, there was a span of 13 bases. Germline CDR1 reads MNHNS; CDR2 reads SASEGT. This clonotype is labeled medium-sized (0.01 to 0.1%). Each CDR3 protein is one row after TCRdb ran MiXCR on the PCR reads. The sample has roughly 9,300 distinct CDR3 sequences; more than 25% are singletons. The TCR was taken from a male donor with retroperitoneal liposarcoma. Sequenced: blood. V usage is TRBV6-1 and J usage is TRBJ1-5; a weak D match, TRBD1 (5 bases). The CDR3 DNA reads as TGTGCCAGCAGCGAGGGGATAAGCCAGCCCCAGCATTTT. Encoded protein: CASSEGISQPQHF.